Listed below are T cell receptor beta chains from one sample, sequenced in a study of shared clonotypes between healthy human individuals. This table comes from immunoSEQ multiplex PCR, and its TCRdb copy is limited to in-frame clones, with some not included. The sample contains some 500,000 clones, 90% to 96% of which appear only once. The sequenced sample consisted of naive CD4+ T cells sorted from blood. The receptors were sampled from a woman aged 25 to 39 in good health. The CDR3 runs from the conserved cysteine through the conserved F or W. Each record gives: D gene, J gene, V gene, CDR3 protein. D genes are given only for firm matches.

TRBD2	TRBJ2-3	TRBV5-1	CASSLLLAASTDTQYF
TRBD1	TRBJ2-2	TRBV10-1	CASSATDRGTGELFF
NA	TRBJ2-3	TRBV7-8	CASSVRDNTPTDTQYF
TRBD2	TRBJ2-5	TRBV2	CASVGRGKKETQYF
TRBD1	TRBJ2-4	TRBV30	CAWSVRGDRPYF
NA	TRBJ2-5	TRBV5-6	CASSSRDGLETQYF
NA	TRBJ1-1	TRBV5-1	CASSFTSPDPMNTEAFF
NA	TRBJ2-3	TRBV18	CASSRMRGDTDTQYF
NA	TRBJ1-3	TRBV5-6	CASRRGGWAGNTIYF
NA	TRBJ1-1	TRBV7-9	CASTSSTGSSTEAFF
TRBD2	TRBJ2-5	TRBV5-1	CASSKGGLAGGETQYF
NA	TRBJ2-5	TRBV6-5	CASSLGPEMRETQYF
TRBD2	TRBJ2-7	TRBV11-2	CASSRWTSVSYEQYF
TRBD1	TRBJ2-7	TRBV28	CASSGQGAYEQYF
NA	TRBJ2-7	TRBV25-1	CASSANRGGGFRYEQYF
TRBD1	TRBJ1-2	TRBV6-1	CASSEGGWDSYYGYTF
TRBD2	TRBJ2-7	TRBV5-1	CASSLAGTSAYEQYF
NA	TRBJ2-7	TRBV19	CASSIGTIDEQYF
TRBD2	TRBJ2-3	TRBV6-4	CASSDAGVGDTQYF
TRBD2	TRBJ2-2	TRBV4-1	CASRGLAGIGGELFF
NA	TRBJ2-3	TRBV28	CASSLYGRWGQRLTDTQYF
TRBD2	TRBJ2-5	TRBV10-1	CASRSGTSGNLGETQYF
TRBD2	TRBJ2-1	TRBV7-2	CASSLDGRKNEQFF
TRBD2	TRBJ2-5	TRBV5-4	CASRSTSGPQETQYF
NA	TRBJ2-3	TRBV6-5	CASRRGTHTDTQYF
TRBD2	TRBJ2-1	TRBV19	CASTLAGGPNNEQFF
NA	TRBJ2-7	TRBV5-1	CASSPDYEQYF
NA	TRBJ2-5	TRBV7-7	CASSPGGAGAPARETQYF
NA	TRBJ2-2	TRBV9	CASSRLGVPTGELFF
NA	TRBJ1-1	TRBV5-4	CASNLNMNTEAFF
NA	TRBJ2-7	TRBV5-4	CASSQDRSSSYEQYF
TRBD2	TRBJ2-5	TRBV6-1	CASSGGTSGRETQYF
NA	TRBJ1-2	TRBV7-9	CASSLDLGRGGYTF
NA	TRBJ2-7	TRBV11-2	CASSPLRNSYEQYF
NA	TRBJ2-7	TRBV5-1	CASSLVDTPYEQYF
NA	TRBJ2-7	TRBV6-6	CASSPTASGYEQYF
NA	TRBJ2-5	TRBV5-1	CASKRQETQYF
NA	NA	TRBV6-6	CASRRQWPEQYF
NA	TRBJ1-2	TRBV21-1	CASSNHGPSRVDGYTF
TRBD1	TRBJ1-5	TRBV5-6	CASSLGAGGQPQHF